These 19 T cell receptor beta chains were sequenced from one sample in a study of T cells after yellow fever vaccination. TCRdb redid the calling of the 5' RACE reads with MiXCR, one entry per CDR3 protein. The sample gives some 250,000 distinct CDR3 sequences, 6.9% of which show up once; approximately 0.84% is in the top ten. The sample in question was CD4+ T cells sorted from PBMCs, obtained 15 days after the yellow fever booster vaccination. These receptors were obtained from a man in his thirties or forties who received the YFV17D yellow fever vaccine.

The chain links TRBV2 to TRBJ2-1; 9 bases are a match to TRBD2. The CDR3 is 14 residues long. Germline V CDR1 and CDR2: SNHLY, FYNNEI. The trim removed 10 bases at V and 0 bases at J, leaving 4 bases unmatched. CDR3 nucleotide sequence: TGTGCCACGGGACTAGCCCTCTCCTACAATGAGCAGTTCTTC. Amino acid sequence: CATGLALSYNEQFF.

This clonotype appeared a few times. V and J are TRBV5-1 and TRBJ2-1, with 14 positions matching TRBD2. There are 17 residues in the CDR3. CDR1 is SGHRS, CDR2 YFSETQ, per germline. V was clipped by 0 bases and J by 6 bases; unmatched bases: 5. The CDR3: CASSLATGLAGVNEQFF. The CDR3 DNA sequence: TGCGCCAGCAGCTTGGCCACGGGACTAGCGGGAGTCAATGAGCAGTTCTTC.

This clonotype was observed at least ten times. The V call is TRBV7-8, the J call TRBJ2-3, with 9 positions matching TRBD2. The germline V gene has CDR1 SGHVS and CDR2 FQNEAQ. The length of the CDR3 is 16 residues. The V and J ends lost 5 bases and 3 bases, in that order; junction bases with no gene match: 9. For the CDR3, the DNA is TGTGCCAGCAGCGCTCGTCGGCGGGAGGGAACAGATACGCAGTATTTT. Residues: CASSARRREGTDTQYF.

Concerning this clonotype itself: Relative to the germline gene, one junction end is altered; a read error may explain this. The chain carries TRBV5-1 and TRBJ2-2, with 7 positions matching TRBD2. Germline V gives CDR1 SGHRS, CDR2 YFSETQ. The CDR3 has 14 amino acids. CDR3 nucleotides: TGCGCCAGCAGAAGCGGGACGAACACCGTGGAGCTGTTTTTT. Protein product: CASRSGTNTVELFF.

This clonotype has just a few counts. This chain joins TRBV7-9 and TRBJ2-7, with 7 bases identical to TRBD2. Germline CDR1 and CDR2: SEHNR and FQNEAQ (reference sequence). The ends lost 5 bases at V and 2 bases at J; junction bases unmatched: 6. CDR3 length: 14 residues. Written as DNA, the CDR3 is TGTGCCAGCAGCCGAGCGGGAAAGACCTACGAGCAGTACTTC. Translation: CASSRAGKTYEQYF.

This clonotype was counted only a few times. The chain links TRBV30 to TRBJ2-1; perhaps TRBD2 as D (5 bases). Trimming took 3 bases from V and 9 from J, leaving 15 bases between them. This CDR3 is built from 13 residues. Germline V CDR1 and CDR2: GTSNPN, SVGIG (reference sequence). The CDR3 coding sequence is TGTGCCTGGAGCCGCCTGGGGAGTGGTGAGCAGTTCTTC. Its protein is CAWSRLGSGEQFF.

The CDR3 DNA reads as TGTGCCAGCAGCTTAGGGGGAGGAGGGGAGCAGTTCTTC. It encodes CASSLGGGGEQFF. The rearrangement joins TRBV5-4 to TRBJ2-1, with D perhaps given as TRBD1 or TRBD2 (6 bases each). Trimming shortened V by 2 bases and J by 10 bases, and 13 bases separated the two germline ends. Per the germline V gene, CDR1 is SGHNT and CDR2 is YYREEE (reference sequence). The CDR3 is made up of 13 amino acids.

This clonotype has only a few counts. The V gene is TRBV20-1, the J gene TRBJ2-5; 12 nucleotides match TRBD1. Looked up from germline, CDR1 is DFQATT and CDR2 is SNEGSKA (reference sequence). The CDR3 length is 14 residues. With 5 bases clipped from V and 6 bases from J, the junction kept 7 bases outside the gene matches. Here the CDR3 reads CSAQPGQGAQTQYF. In DNA, the CDR3 is TGCAGTGCTCAACCGGGACAGGGGGCGCAGACCCAGTACTTC.

A few counts support this clonotype. The CDR3 region is CASSLHPPYEQYF. The CDR3 DNA reads TGTGCCAGCAGCTTACACCCCCCCTACGAGCAGTACTTC. The V gene is TRBV7-2, the J gene TRBJ2-7, with D unresolved. Germline assignment: CDR1 SGHTA and CDR2 FQGNSA. Trimming left V 2 bases short and J 2 bases short, with 7 bases between. This CDR3 is 13 amino acids long. Full variable domain (remainder filled in from reference TRBV7-2 and TRBJ2-7): GAGVSQSPSNKVTEKGKDVELRCDPISGHTALYWYRQSLGQGLEFLIYFQGNSAPDKSGLPSDRFSAERTGGSVSTLTIQRTQQEDSAVYLCASSLHPPYEQYFGPGTRLTVT.

This clonotype was seen ten or more times. The chain joins TRBV4-3 to TRBJ2-2, with D possibly TRBD2 on 6 matching bases. This CDR3 comprises 15 residues. CDR1 and CDR2 from the germline V gene are LGHNA and YSLEER. V was cut by 4 bases and J by 4 bases, with 13 bases left in between. This CDR3 reads CASSRGGGSTGELFF. CDR3 sequence (DNA): TGCGCCAGCAGCCGTGGTGGGGGGAGCACCGGGGAGCTGTTTTTT.

This clonotype was recorded a few times. This chain connects TRBV3-1 to TRBJ2-3; 8 nucleotides match TRBD1. CDR3 length: 16 amino acids. Trimming removed 4 bases from V and 3 bases from J; junction bases left unmatched: 9. Germline assignment: CDR1 LGHDT and CDR2 YNNKEL (reference sequence). DNA for the CDR3: TGTGCCAGCAGCCCCTACGTGGACAGGGATACAGATACGCAGTATTTT. It translates to CASSPYVDRDTDTQYF.

The chain carries TRBV7-3 and TRBJ1-2; TRBD1 might be the D (5 bases). This CDR3 spans 16 amino acids. Germline CDR1 and CDR2: SGHTA and FQGTGA. Trimming cost V 5 bases and J 1 base, with 17 bases left between them. The CDR3 region has the DNA TGTGCCAGCAGCCTCGACCGGGACGGAGATAACTATGGCTACACCTTC. It yields the protein CASSLDRDGDNYGYTF.

The V gene is TRBV5-1, the J gene TRBJ2-5; tentative D call: TRBD2 (5 bases). Trimming shortened V by 2 bases and J by 3 bases, and 11 bases separated the two germline ends. From germline, CDR1 is SGHRS and CDR2 YFSETQ. There are 14 residues in the CDR3. The CDR3 nucleotides are TGCGCCAGCAGCTTTTCGGGGAGAGAAGAGACCCAGTACTTC. Amino acids: CASSFSGREETQYF.

This clonotype was observed at least ten times. The chain has TRBV20-1 and TRBJ1-4; 9 nucleotides align to TRBD1. CDR1 DFQATT and CDR2 SNEGSKA come from the germline V gene (reference sequence). Trimming at V came to 5 bases and at J to 5 bases, leaving 3 bases not matched to a gene. This CDR3 has 13 amino acids. The CDR3, as DNA: TGCAGTGCTGGGGGACAGGGAAATGAAAAACTGTTTTTT. Translation: CSAGGQGNEKLFF.

This clonotype was observed a handful of times. This chain uses TRBV7-3 with TRBJ1-6; D remains ambiguous. The CDR3 extends over 14 amino acids. Germline V gives CDR1 SGHTA, CDR2 FQGTGA. V lost 1 base and J lost 12, with 13 bases in between. In DNA form, the CDR3 reads TGTGCCAGCAGCTTAAGCCGGCCATCTGAACCCCTCCACTTT. Translation: CASSLSRPSEPLHF.

V usage is TRBV5-1 and J usage is TRBJ1-6, with D perhaps matching TRBD1 (5 bases). This CDR3 region has 14 residues. CDR1 is SGHRS, CDR2 YFSETQ, per germline. V was trimmed by 4 bases and J by 5 bases, leaving 10 bases between them. The CDR3 coding sequence is TGCGCCAGCAGCCTGAGCAGGGATAATTCACCCCTCCACTTT. Its protein is CASSLSRDNSPLHF.

This chain links TRBV7-9 with TRBJ2-5; unclear D gene. V was clipped by 3 bases and J by 4 bases, with 9 bases between them. Germline V lookup: CDR1 SEHNR, CDR2 FQNEAQ (reference sequence). CDR3 size: 13 residues. CDR3 DNA: TGTGCCAGCAGCTTTCAAGGGATAGAGACCCAGTACTTC. It encodes CASSFQGIETQYF.

This clonotype was seen only a few times. This chain connects TRBV4-3 to TRBJ2-3, with TRBD1 matching over 7 bases. The CDR3 has 13 amino acids. J gave up 6 bases and V 10 bases, and 10 bases lay outside the gene matches. Germline lookup yields CDR1 LGHNA and CDR2 YSLEER. CDR3 amino acids: CATADRDGDTQYF. In DNA, the CDR3 is TGCGCCACCGCCGACAGGGATGGGGATACGCAGTATTTT.

At least ten counts were recorded for this clonotype. The chain uses TRBV21-1 and TRBJ1-1. TRBV21-1 constitutes a pseudogene. CDR3 length: 11 amino acids. CDR3 nucleotide sequence: TGTGCCAGCAGCAATAGGACTGAAGCTTTCTTT. Protein product: CASSNRTEAFF.